This note documents a single TCR beta chain sequence. As yet, its antigen is unknown. The data belong to a study of HIV-infected patients and healthy controls. Broader study findings: Compared with untreated HIV+ repertoires, healthy controls showed roughly threefold more distinct CDR3s and higher Shannon diversity.

No cell fractionation was done, so the repertoire covers all unsorted peripheral blood T cells. Alpha and beta constant-region primers primed reverse transcription of around 500 ng RNA. Separate chain-specific third strand synthesis with multiplexing indices produced the alpha and beta libraries. The cDNA received a 5' RACE adapter containing a random hexamer plus an SP2 sequencing primer site. Using its own MiXCR run on the 5' RACE reads, TCRdb lists one record per CDR3 protein. The table shows 20,000 to 30,000 distinct CDR3 sequences, with 8% to 10% occurring only once. Sequenced: blood. The TCR sequence derives from an adult in good health.

CDR3 DNA sequence: TGTGCCAGCAGTCTCTCCCGAGCGGGACGGGATACGCAGTATTTT. It encodes CASSLSRAGRDTQYF. The chain couples TRBV7-2 to TRBJ2-3; TRBD2 aligns across 7 bases. Looked up from germline, CDR1 is SGHTA and CDR2 is FQGNSA. V was clipped by 6 bases and J by 6 bases; unmatched bases: 12. This CDR3 region has 15 residues.